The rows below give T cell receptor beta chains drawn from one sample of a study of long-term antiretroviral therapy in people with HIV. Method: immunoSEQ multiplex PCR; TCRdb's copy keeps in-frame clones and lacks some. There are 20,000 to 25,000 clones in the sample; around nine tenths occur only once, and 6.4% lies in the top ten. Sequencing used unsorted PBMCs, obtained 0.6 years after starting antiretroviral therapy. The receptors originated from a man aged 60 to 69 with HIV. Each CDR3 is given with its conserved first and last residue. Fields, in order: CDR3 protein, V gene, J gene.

CASRRAGITLVDNEQFF,TRBV28,TRBJ2-1
CASSGGTGSPNQPQHF,TRBV9,TRBJ1-5
CASSVVTYGYTF,TRBV9,TRBJ1-2
CASSDRDRAYNEQFF,TRBV7-8,TRBJ2-1
CASRPASTDTQYF,TRBV11-2,TRBJ2-3
CASSRGGSVEQYF,TRBV4-1,TRBJ2-7
CASSPMSSYNEQFF,TRBV9,TRBJ2-1
CASSPTYRTDTQYF,TRBV5-6,TRBJ2-3
CASSLAPGLRYGYTF,TRBV7-2,TRBJ1-2
CAGTAALYNEQFF,TRBV30,TRBJ2-1
CSVAYTTPTDTQYF,TRBV29-1,TRBJ2-3
CASSTPSQGIWGEQYF,TRBV28,TRBJ2-7
CASSLLKLGHQSYEQYF,TRBV7-9,TRBJ2-7
CASSPDGLAGGTHEQYF,TRBV18,TRBJ2-7
CASSPEGTNEKLFF,TRBV6-5,TRBJ1-4
CASSLAPGLVLTGELFF,TRBV11-2,TRBJ2-2
CASSLAGRVTEAFF,TRBV5-1,TRBJ1-1
CASSEVGGSGGELFF,TRBV25-1,TRBJ2-2
CASSLGYSGGATGELFF,TRBV25-1,TRBJ2-2
CASSQVASEKLFF,TRBV14,TRBJ1-4
CASRLRQGGTEAFF,TRBV6-6,TRBJ1-1
CASSLSSRVLNSGNTIYF,TRBV27,TRBJ1-3
CASSEGTAHSYEQYF,TRBV2,TRBJ2-7
CAISESGGYEEQFF,TRBV10-3,TRBJ2-1
CASSLGVWGTDTQYF,TRBV7-8,TRBJ2-3
CASSAFTDTQYF,TRBV28,TRBJ2-3
CASSDSYEQYF,TRBV7-6,TRBJ2-7